A selection of T cell receptor beta chains follows, all from one sample in a study of cytotoxic CD8 clonotypes in ibrutinib-treated CLL. Profiled with immunoSEQ multiplex PCR; TCRdb holds only in-frame clones, not every one. Of about 300,000 clones in the sample, 76% were seen once. The sequencing used PBMCs, collected at disease progression, from a patient treated with ibrutinib. Receptors were obtained from a human donor with chronic lymphocytic leukemia. Both conserved end residues are part of each CDR3. The order of the fields is CDR3 protein, CDR3 DNA, D gene, V gene, J gene, CDR3 length, clone size. D genes are given only for firm matches. Not every row has a clone size; where given, it reads once, few, many or a size class.

CDR3 protein: CASKDRGNIQYF; CDR3 DNA: TGTGCCAGCAAGGACAGGGGGAACATTCAGTACTTC; D gene: TRBD1; V gene: TRBV4-2; J gene: TRBJ2-4; CDR3 length: 12; clone size: -
CDR3 protein: CASSLVGGDTDTQYF; CDR3 DNA: TGCGCCAGCAGCTTGGTCGGGGGCGACACAGATACGCAGTATTTT; D gene: -; V gene: TRBV5-1; J gene: TRBJ2-3; CDR3 length: 15; clone size: few
CDR3 protein: CASSPRPLAKNIQYF; CDR3 DNA: TGTGCCAGCAGCCCCCGTCCCTTAGCCAAAAACATTCAGTACTTC; D gene: -; V gene: TRBV27; J gene: TRBJ2-4; CDR3 length: 15; clone size: -
CDR3 protein: CASSLMRGPYEQYF; CDR3 DNA: TGTGCCAGCAGCTTAATGCGGGGACCCTACGAGCAGTACTTC; D gene: -; V gene: TRBV7-2; J gene: TRBJ2-7; CDR3 length: 14; clone size: few
CDR3 protein: CSVEKGGWDYGYTF; CDR3 DNA: TGCAGCGTTGAGAAAGGGGGCTGGGACTATGGCTACACCTTC; D gene: TRBD1; V gene: TRBV29-1; J gene: TRBJ1-2; CDR3 length: 14; clone size: -
CDR3 protein: CASRLMNTEAFF; CDR3 DNA: TGTGCCAGCCGACTGATGAACACTGAAGCTTTCTTT; D gene: -; V gene: TRBV6-6; J gene: TRBJ1-1; CDR3 length: 12; clone size: few
CDR3 protein: CASSEEAGGDYEQYF; CDR3 DNA: TGTGCCAGCAGTGAAGAAGCGGGCGGCGACTACGAGCAGTACTTC; D gene: -; V gene: TRBV6-1; J gene: TRBJ2-7; CDR3 length: 15; clone size: few
CDR3 protein: CASSYSSSSYEQYF; CDR3 DNA: TGTGCCAGCAGTTACTCCTCAAGCTCCTACGAGCAGTACTTC; D gene: -; V gene: TRBV6-6; J gene: TRBJ2-7; CDR3 length: 14; clone size: -
CDR3 protein: CASSLRRDRGLVGYTF; CDR3 DNA: TGTGCCAGCAGCTTAAGGCGGGACAGGGGGTTGGTTGGCTACACCTTC; D gene: TRBD1; V gene: TRBV7-8; J gene: TRBJ1-2; CDR3 length: 16; clone size: -
CDR3 protein: CASSEVWGGPSYEQYF; CDR3 DNA: TGTGCCAGCAGTGAAGTTTGGGGGGGCCCATCCTACGAGCAGTACTTC; D gene: -; V gene: TRBV6-1; J gene: TRBJ2-7; CDR3 length: 16; clone size: -
CDR3 protein: CASSTRRASDRPDTQYF; CDR3 DNA: TGTGCCAGCAGCACTAGGCGGGCCTCGGACAGACCAGATACGCAGTATTTT; D gene: -; V gene: TRBV7-2; J gene: TRBJ2-3; CDR3 length: 17; clone size: -
CDR3 protein: CAISEQQETQYF; CDR3 DNA: TGTGCCATCAGTGAACAGCAAGAGACCCAGTACTTC; D gene: -; V gene: TRBV10-3; J gene: TRBJ2-5; CDR3 length: 12; clone size: few
CDR3 protein: CASSQVYSVFTEAFF; CDR3 DNA: TGCGCCAGCAGCCAAGTCTATTCGGTTTTCACTGAAGCTTTCTTT; D gene: -; V gene: TRBV4-1; J gene: TRBJ1-1; CDR3 length: 15; clone size: -
CDR3 protein: CASSDRDRGNEQYF; CDR3 DNA: TGCGCCAGCAGTGACCGGGACAGGGGGAACGAGCAGTACTTC; D gene: TRBD1; V gene: TRBV10-1; J gene: TRBJ2-7; CDR3 length: 14; clone size: -
CDR3 protein: CASSLEAGGQSEQFF; CDR3 DNA: TGCGCCAGCAGCTTGGAAGCGGGGGGGCAGAGCGAGCAGTTCTTC; D gene: TRBD2; V gene: TRBV5-1; J gene: TRBJ2-1; CDR3 length: 15; clone size: -
CDR3 protein: CASCGNYNEQFF; CDR3 DNA: TGTGCCAGCTGCGGGAACTACAATGAGCAGTTCTTC; D gene: -; V gene: TRBV2; J gene: TRBJ2-1; CDR3 length: 12; clone size: -
CDR3 protein: CASSLGQVSSYEQYF; CDR3 DNA: TGTGCCAGCAGCTTAGGCCAGGTGAGCTCCTACGAGCAGTACTTC; D gene: -; V gene: TRBV7-2; J gene: TRBJ2-7; CDR3 length: 15; clone size: few
CDR3 protein: CASRGSGSYEQYF; CDR3 DNA: TGTGCCAGCAGGGGTTCGGGGTCCTACGAGCAGTACTTC; D gene: -; V gene: TRBV27; J gene: TRBJ2-7; CDR3 length: 13; clone size: -
CDR3 protein: CASSEREHTGELFF; CDR3 DNA: TGTGCCAGCAGTGAGCGGGAACACACCGGGGAGCTGTTTTTT; D gene: -; V gene: TRBV2; J gene: TRBJ2-2; CDR3 length: 14; clone size: -
CDR3 protein: CASRRANTEAFF; CDR3 DNA: TGTGCCAGCAGGCGCGCGAACACTGAAGCTTTCTTT; D gene: -; V gene: TRBV6-1; J gene: TRBJ1-1; CDR3 length: 12; clone size: -
CDR3 protein: CASRGNRGLYNEKLFF; CDR3 DNA: TGTGCCAGCAGGGGGAACAGGGGGCTTTATAACGAAAAACTGTTTTTT; D gene: TRBD1; V gene: TRBV27; J gene: TRBJ1-4; CDR3 length: 16; clone size: -
CDR3 protein: CASSLFQGNGELFF; CDR3 DNA: TGTGCCAGCAGCCTATTCCAGGGGAACGGGGAGCTGTTTTTT; D gene: -; V gene: TRBV28; J gene: TRBJ2-2; CDR3 length: 14; clone size: -
CDR3 protein: CSVGGGNSYEQYF; CDR3 DNA: TGCAGCGTTGGCGGGGGCAACTCCTACGAGCAGTACTTC; D gene: -; V gene: TRBV29-1; J gene: TRBJ2-7; CDR3 length: 13; clone size: -
CDR3 protein: CASSLEDRWGYEQYF; CDR3 DNA: TGTGCCAGCAGCTTAGAGGACCGGTGGGGCTACGAGCAGTACTTC; D gene: -; V gene: TRBV11-2; J gene: TRBJ2-7; CDR3 length: 15; clone size: -
CDR3 protein: CASSRADLTEAFF; CDR3 DNA: TGTGCCAGCTCTCGGGCAGACTTGACTGAAGCTTTCTTT; D gene: -; V gene: TRBV18; J gene: TRBJ1-1; CDR3 length: 13; clone size: -
CDR3 protein: CATWDRVNSYYGYTF; CDR3 DNA: TGTGCCACCTGGGACAGGGTTAATTCCTATTATGGCTACACCTTC; D gene: TRBD1; V gene: TRBV19; J gene: TRBJ1-2; CDR3 length: 15; clone size: few
CDR3 protein: CASSQVQVVRTGELFF; CDR3 DNA: TGTGCCAGCAGCCAAGTGCAGGTGGTTCGGACCGGGGAGCTGTTTTTT; D gene: -; V gene: TRBV4-2; J gene: TRBJ2-2; CDR3 length: 16; clone size: -
CDR3 protein: CASSPLDWGQETQYF; CDR3 DNA: TGTGCCAGCAGCCCTCTAGATTGGGGCCAAGAGACCCAGTACTTC; D gene: -; V gene: TRBV6-6; J gene: TRBJ2-5; CDR3 length: 15; clone size: -
CDR3 protein: CASSTFSGLNYGYTF; CDR3 DNA: TGTGCCAGCAGTACATTTTCGGGACTTAACTATGGCTACACCTTC; D gene: -; V gene: TRBV28; J gene: TRBJ1-2; CDR3 length: 15; clone size: few
CDR3 protein: CASSVASTVQETQYF; CDR3 DNA: TGTGCCAGCAGCGTAGCTAGCACGGTCCAAGAGACCCAGTACTTC; D gene: -; V gene: TRBV9; J gene: TRBJ2-5; CDR3 length: 15; clone size: -
CDR3 protein: CASRPGNSYEQYF; CDR3 DNA: TGCGCCAGCAGACCAGGGAACTCCTACGAGCAGTACTTC; D gene: -; V gene: TRBV10-1; J gene: TRBJ2-7; CDR3 length: 13; clone size: -
CDR3 protein: CASSSRQSANYGYTF; CDR3 DNA: TGTGCCAGCAGCTCACGACAGTCAGCTAACTATGGCTACACCTTC; D gene: -; V gene: TRBV7-2; J gene: TRBJ1-2; CDR3 length: 15; clone size: -
CDR3 protein: CASSPPGTGHYNEQFF; CDR3 DNA: TGTGCCAGCAGCCCCCCCGGGACAGGGCACTACAATGAGCAGTTCTTC; D gene: TRBD1; V gene: TRBV16; J gene: TRBJ2-1; CDR3 length: 16; clone size: -
CDR3 protein: CASSLVRGADTQYF; CDR3 DNA: TGCGCCAGCAGCTTGGTTCGGGGGGCAGATACGCAGTATTTT; D gene: TRBD2; V gene: TRBV5-1; J gene: TRBJ2-3; CDR3 length: 14; clone size: few
CDR3 protein: CAISESNGASAGANVLTF; CDR3 DNA: TGTGCCATCAGTGAGTCGAATGGGGCATCTGCTGGGGCCAACGTCCTGACTTTC; D gene: -; V gene: TRBV10-3; J gene: TRBJ2-6; CDR3 length: 18; clone size: -
CDR3 protein: CSVSGGLNQPQHF; CDR3 DNA: TGCAGCGTTTCAGGGGGCCTCAATCAGCCCCAGCATTTT; D gene: TRBD1; V gene: TRBV29-1; J gene: TRBJ1-5; CDR3 length: 13; clone size: few
CDR3 protein: CASSYEGTNEKLFF; CDR3 DNA: TGTGCCAGCAGTTACGAGGGAACTAATGAAAAACTGTTTTTT; D gene: -; V gene: TRBV6-6; J gene: TRBJ1-4; CDR3 length: 14; clone size: -
CDR3 protein: CSVEDFPGEEGGTDTQYF; CDR3 DNA: TGCAGCGTTGAAGATTTCCCCGGGGAGGAGGGAGGCACAGATACGCAGTATTTT; D gene: -; V gene: TRBV29-1; J gene: TRBJ2-3; CDR3 length: 18; clone size: -
CDR3 protein: CASSFLGPLGTDTQYF; CDR3 DNA: TGTGCCAGCAGCTTCTTAGGACCCCTCGGCACAGATACGCAGTATTTT; D gene: -; V gene: TRBV13; J gene: TRBJ2-3; CDR3 length: 16; clone size: -
CDR3 protein: CASSQDFMGQGAYEQYF; CDR3 DNA: TGCGCCAGCAGCCAAGACTTTATGGGACAGGGGGCCTACGAGCAGTACTTC; D gene: TRBD1; V gene: TRBV4-1; J gene: TRBJ2-7; CDR3 length: 17; clone size: -
CDR3 protein: CASSPLGRNSGNTIYF; CDR3 DNA: TGTGCCAGCAGCCCCCTGGGGCGGAACTCTGGAAACACCATATATTTT; D gene: -; V gene: TRBV7-8; J gene: TRBJ1-3; CDR3 length: 16; clone size: -
CDR3 protein: CASSPTTDTQYF; CDR3 DNA: TGTGCCAGCTCACCAACCACAGATACGCAGTATTTT; D gene: -; V gene: TRBV18; J gene: TRBJ2-3; CDR3 length: 12; clone size: -
CDR3 protein: CASRPTSGKSSHEQYF; CDR3 DNA: TGTGCCAGCAGACCGACTAGCGGGAAGAGTAGCCACGAGCAGTACTTC; D gene: TRBD2; V gene: TRBV7-9; J gene: TRBJ2-7; CDR3 length: 16; clone size: -
CDR3 protein: CASASAGGTEAFF; CDR3 DNA: TGCGCCAGCGCCTCGGCAGGGGGCACTGAAGCTTTCTTT; D gene: TRBD1; V gene: TRBV5-1; J gene: TRBJ1-1; CDR3 length: 13; clone size: -
CDR3 protein: CASSLPDRVASEQYF; CDR3 DNA: TGTGCCAGCAGCTTGCCAGACAGGGTAGCAAGCGAGCAGTACTTC; D gene: TRBD1; V gene: TRBV5-4; J gene: TRBJ2-7; CDR3 length: 15; clone size: -
CDR3 protein: CASSLPTGSYEQYF; CDR3 DNA: TGTGCCAGCAGCTTGCCGACAGGATCCTACGAGCAGTACTTC; D gene: -; V gene: TRBV5-4; J gene: TRBJ2-7; CDR3 length: 14; clone size: -
CDR3 protein: CASSSRTTTRGPTDTQYF; CDR3 DNA: TGTGCCAGCAGTTCCCGAACCACGACTAGAGGTCCCACAGATACGCAGTATTTT; D gene: -; V gene: TRBV28; J gene: TRBJ2-3; CDR3 length: 18; clone size: -
CDR3 protein: CASSQVYRVPYEQYF; CDR3 DNA: TGCGCCAGCAGCCAAGTCTACAGGGTTCCCTACGAGCAGTACTTC; D gene: -; V gene: TRBV4-3; J gene: TRBJ2-7; CDR3 length: 15; clone size: -
CDR3 protein: CASNDLGAIYGYTF; CDR3 DNA: TGTGCCAGCAACGACCTGGGGGCGATCTATGGCTACACCTTC; D gene: -; V gene: TRBV5-8; J gene: TRBJ1-2; CDR3 length: 14; clone size: -
CDR3 protein: CASSYSDLQTQYF; CDR3 DNA: TGTGCCAGCAGTTACTCGGATCTCCAGACCCAGTACTTC; D gene: -; V gene: TRBV6-5; J gene: TRBJ2-5; CDR3 length: 13; clone size: -
CDR3 protein: CASSPRQGEYEKLFF; CDR3 DNA: TGCGCCAGCAGCCCGCGGCAGGGGGAGTATGAAAAACTGTTTTTT; D gene: TRBD1; V gene: TRBV5-1; J gene: TRBJ1-4; CDR3 length: 15; clone size: -
CDR3 protein: CASSEGIFNYGYTF; CDR3 DNA: TGTGCCAGCAGTGAGGGCATATTTAACTATGGCTACACCTTC; D gene: -; V gene: TRBV2; J gene: TRBJ1-2; CDR3 length: 14; clone size: -
CDR3 protein: CATSRDARRELFF; CDR3 DNA: TGTGCCACCAGCAGAGATGCAAGGCGAGAGCTGTTTTTT; D gene: -; V gene: TRBV15; J gene: TRBJ2-2; CDR3 length: 13; clone size: -
CDR3 protein: CASVLGYGYTF; CDR3 DNA: TGTGCCAGCGTCCTAGGGTATGGCTACACCTTC; D gene: -; V gene: TRBV6-6; J gene: TRBJ1-2; CDR3 length: 11; clone size: few